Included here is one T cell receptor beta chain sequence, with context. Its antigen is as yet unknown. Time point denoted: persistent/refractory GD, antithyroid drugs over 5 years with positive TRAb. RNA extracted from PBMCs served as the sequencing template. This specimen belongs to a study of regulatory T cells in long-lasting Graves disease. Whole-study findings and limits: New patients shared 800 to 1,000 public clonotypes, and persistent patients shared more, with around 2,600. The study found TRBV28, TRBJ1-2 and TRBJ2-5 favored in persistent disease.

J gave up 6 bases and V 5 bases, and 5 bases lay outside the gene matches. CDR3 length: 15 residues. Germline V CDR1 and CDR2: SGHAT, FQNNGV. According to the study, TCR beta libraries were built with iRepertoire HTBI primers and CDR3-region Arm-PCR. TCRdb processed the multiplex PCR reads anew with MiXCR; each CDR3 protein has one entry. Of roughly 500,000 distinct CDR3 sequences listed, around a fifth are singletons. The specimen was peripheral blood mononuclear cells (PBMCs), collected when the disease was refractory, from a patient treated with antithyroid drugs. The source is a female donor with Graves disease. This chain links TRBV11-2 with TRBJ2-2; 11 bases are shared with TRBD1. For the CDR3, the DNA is TGTGCCAGCAGCCCCGGACAGGGGGCTGCCGGGGAGCTGTTTTTT. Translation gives CASSPGQGAAGELFF.